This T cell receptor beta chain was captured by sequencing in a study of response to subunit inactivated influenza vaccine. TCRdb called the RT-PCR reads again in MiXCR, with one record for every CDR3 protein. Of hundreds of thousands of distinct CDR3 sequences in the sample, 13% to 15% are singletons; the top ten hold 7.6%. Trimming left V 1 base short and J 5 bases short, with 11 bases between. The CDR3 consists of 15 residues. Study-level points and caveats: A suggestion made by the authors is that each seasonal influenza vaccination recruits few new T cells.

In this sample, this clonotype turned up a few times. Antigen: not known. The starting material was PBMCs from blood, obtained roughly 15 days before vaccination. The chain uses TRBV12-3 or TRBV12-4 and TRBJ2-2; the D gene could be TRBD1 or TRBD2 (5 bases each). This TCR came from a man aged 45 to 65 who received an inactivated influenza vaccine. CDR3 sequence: CASSLGGWVTGELFF. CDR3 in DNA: TGTGCCAGCAGTTTAGGGGGGTGGGTTACCGGGGAGCTGTTTTTT.